This T cell receptor beta chain was obtained from a study of blood T cell dynamics during melanoma immunotherapy. The germline CDR1 and CDR2 sequences are MNHEY and SVGAGI. The CDR3 is 13 amino acids. V lost 7 bases and J 0 bases, leaving 10 bases between the germline ends. Specified time point: week 3, after first cycle of checkpoint inhibitor. Produced via immunoSEQ multiplex PCR; TCRdb's table is partial and in-frame only. The sample consists of more than 8,000 clones, around nine tenths of them appearing once. The sample consisted of blood, taken from a patient treated with checkpoint blockade. This chain joins TRBV6-5 and TRBJ2-7; D is perhaps TRBD1 (6 bases). The source is a human donor with melanoma. The CDR3 reads CASKQGSSYEQYF. DNA for the CDR3: TGTGCCAGCAAACAGGGCAGCTCCTACGAGCAGTACTTC.